Sequencing of this T cell receptor (beta chain) was carried out in a study of blood T cell repertoires in COVID-19. Study background: Sites across the United States, Italy and Spain contributed samples from acute and convalescent COVID-19. T cells, B-cell-depleted T cells, or PBMCs supplied cDNA or gDNA.

Original data processing: Amplification from reference gene primers served as the basis for estimated nucleated cell counts. The data were produced by immunoSEQ multiplex PCR, yet TCRdb's version contains in-frame clones alone and is incomplete. V and J calls and clone size are given by that table; D and trimming were obtained from the DNA. The table shows approximately 140,000 clones, with around four fifths occurring only once. Germline CDR1 and CDR2: LGHDT and YNNKEL (reference sequence). Deletions cut 4 bases from V and 4 bases from J, with 14 bases between. CDR3 length: 14 residues. This chain links TRBV3-1 (or the pseudogene TRBV3-2) with TRBJ2-7, with D possibly TRBD1 on 5 matching bases. The specimen sequenced was peripheral blood. The TCR was taken from a man aged 35-49 years with active or convalescent COVID-19. CDR3 sequence reads: CASSPGIENYEQYF. CDR3 nucleotide sequence: TGTGCCAGCAGCCCAGGGATAGAGAATTACGAGCAGTACTTC.